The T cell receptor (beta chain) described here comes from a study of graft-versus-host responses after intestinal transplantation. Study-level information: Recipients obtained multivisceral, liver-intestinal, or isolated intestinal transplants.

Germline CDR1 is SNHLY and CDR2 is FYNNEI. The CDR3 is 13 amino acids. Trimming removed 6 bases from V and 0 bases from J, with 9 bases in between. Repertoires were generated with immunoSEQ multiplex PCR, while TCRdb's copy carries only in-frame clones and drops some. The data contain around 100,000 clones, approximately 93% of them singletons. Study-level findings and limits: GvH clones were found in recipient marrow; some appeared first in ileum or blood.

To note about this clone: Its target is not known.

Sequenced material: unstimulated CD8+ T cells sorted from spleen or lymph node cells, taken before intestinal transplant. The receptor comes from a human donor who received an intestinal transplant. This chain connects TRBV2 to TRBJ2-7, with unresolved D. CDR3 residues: CASSLTGSYEQYF. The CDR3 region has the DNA TGTGCCAGCAGCCTGACCGGCTCCTACGAGCAGTACTTC.